Following are 25 T cell receptor beta chains from one sample sequenced in a study of T cells in Graves' hyperthyroidism and ophthalmopathy. Authors of the study amplified TCR beta CDR3 regions from RNA transcripts. Initially, a first-round RT-PCR of the TCR CDR3 employed the HTBI primer set. MiXCR, applied by TCRdb to the multiplex PCR reads, yields one record per CDR3 protein. The sample holds some 370,000 distinct CDR3 sequences; over 12% are singletons and the top ten take 25% to 30%. The sample comprised blood. The source is a man in his fifties or sixties with Graves' ophthalmopathy.

This clonotype was recorded many times. The CDR3 nucleotides read TGTGCCAGCAGCTTAGCCCTGGACAATGAGCAGTTCTTC. This translates into CASSLALDNEQFF. The chain employs TRBV7-9 and TRBJ2-1; no reliable D call. The germline gives CDR1 SEHNR, CDR2 FQNEAQ (reference sequence). The CDR3 runs 13 residues. Trimming took 0 bases from V and 5 from J, leaving 5 bases between them.

The chain uses TRBV11-2 and TRBJ2-5; D is unresolved. The end of the DNA is better explained by TRBJ2-1, so the J call may be wrong. The V gene's germline CDR1 is SGHAT and CDR2 FQNNGV. This CDR3 region has 16 residues. In DNA form, the CDR3 reads TGTGCCAGCAGCTTAGAAGGCTCCGGAAACGTGGATATCCAGTTCTTC. Residues: CASSLEGSGNVDIQFF.

V usage is TRBV27 and J usage is TRBJ2-5, with D perhaps matching TRBD1 (5 bases). Looked up from germline, CDR1 is MNHEY and CDR2 is SMNVEV (reference sequence). The CDR3 is made up of 14 amino acids. V was shortened by 3 bases and J by 1 base, with 9 bases between the two germline ends. The CDR3 loop is CASSLRQTQETQYF. CDR3 in DNA: TGTGCCAGCAGTTTGCGACAGACCCAAGAGACCCAGTACTTC.

The genes are TRBV19 and TRBJ1-1; maybe TRBD1 (5 bases). Germline V gene data show CDR1 as LNHDA and CDR2 as SQIVND (reference sequence). V lost 3 bases and J lost 2, with 13 bases in between. This CDR3 is 15 amino acids long. Here the CDR3 DNA reads TGTGCCAGTAGTATTTTAGGGGAGGGCAACACTGAAGCTTTCTTT. Amino acid sequence: CASSILGEGNTEAFF.

This clonotype was counted between two and nine times. The chain has TRBV5-1 and TRBJ2-3; D gene uncertain. The V gene lost 3 bases and the J gene lost 6 bases, with 11 bases spanning the gap. Germline V gene sequence: CDR1 SGHRS, CDR2 YFSETQ. CDR3 length: 13 residues. CDR3 loop: CASSWALGDTQYF. In nucleotides, the CDR3 is TGCGCCAGCAGCTGGGCCCTGGGGGATACGCAGTATTTT.

This clonotype was seen more than once but under ten times. The chain couples TRBV27 to TRBJ2-1; 14 nucleotides agree with TRBD2. Germline CDR1 reads MNHEY; CDR2 reads SMNVEV (reference sequence). This CDR3 has 17 residues. With 2 bases clipped from V and 6 bases from J, the junction kept 6 bases outside the gene matches. The CDR3 here is CASSLRLAGGTLNEQFF. The CDR3 bases are TGTGCCAGCAGTTTAAGACTAGCGGGAGGGACCCTCAATGAGCAGTTCTTC.

Only one count was recorded for this clonotype. This chain connects TRBV30 to TRBJ2-1, with TRBD1 identical over 7 bases. V lost 0 bases, J lost 7 bases, and 3 bases stayed unmatched. Germline-derived CDR1 and CDR2 are GTSNPN and SVGIG (reference sequence). The length of the CDR3 is 13 residues. The CDR3 loop reads CAWSVVTGNEQFF. CDR3 bases: TGTGCCTGGAGTGTGGTGACAGGGAATGAGCAGTTCTTC.

In its sample, this clonotype was seen many times. The chain is built from TRBV9 and TRBJ2-1; D unresolved. Trimming cost V 0 bases and J 9 bases, with 10 bases left between them. The CDR3 is 13 amino acids. CDR1 SGDLS and CDR2 YYNGEE come from the germline V gene. In DNA form, the CDR3 reads TGTGCCAGCAGCGTAGCTGGGGTAGTTGAGCAGTTCTTC. Translation: CASSVAGVVEQFF. Filled out from reference TRBV9 and TRBJ2-1, the complete variable domain reads DSGVTQTPKHLITATGQRVTLRCSPRSGDLSVYWYQQSLDQGLQFLIQYYNGEERAKGNILERFSAQQFPDLHSELNLSSLELGDSALYFCASSVAGVVEQFFGPGTRLTVL.

This clonotype was seen many times. The rearrangement joins TRBV6-1 to TRBJ2-5; 7 bases agree with TRBD2. V trimming: 6 bases; J trimming: 0 bases; junction bases outside the gene matches: 4. The CDR3 consists of 14 residues. Germline V gene data show CDR1 as MNHNS and CDR2 as SASEGT. CDR3 DNA: TGTGCCAGCAGACGAAGCGGGAACCAAGAGACCCAGTACTTC. Amino acid sequence: CASRRSGNQETQYF.

This clonotype was seen ten or more times. V gene TRBV19 combines with J gene TRBJ2-4; D possibly corresponds to TRBD1 (6 bases). This CDR3 region has 17 residues. Per germline, CDR1 LNHDA and CDR2 SQIVND (reference sequence). V dropped 3 bases and J dropped 0 bases, with 15 bases sitting between them. The DNA for the CDR3 is TGTGCCAGTAGTATTCCGGACAGTAAGCTAGCCAAAAACATTCAGTACTTC. Its protein is CASSIPDSKLAKNIQYF.

At least ten counts were recorded for this clonotype. This chain links TRBV2 with TRBJ1-2; D is unresolved. This CDR3 is built from 14 residues. CDR1 SNHLY and CDR2 FYNNEI come from the germline V gene. V was trimmed by 6 bases and J by 4 bases, leaving 15 bases between them. In nucleotides, the CDR3 is TGTGCCAGCAGCGATCGGATAGAGTCCTATGGCTACACCTTC. Translating it yields CASSDRIESYGYTF.

This clonotype was observed a few times. V is TRBV7-8 and J is TRBJ2-7, with 13 positions matching TRBD2. J was trimmed by 6 bases and V by 7 bases; bases with no gene match: 6. The CDR3 spans 14 residues. Germline V gene data show CDR1 as SGHVS and CDR2 as FQNEAQ. The CDR3 nucleotides are TGTGCCAGCAAACGGACTAGCGGGAGCGTCGAGCAGTACTTC. Amino acids: CASKRTSGSVEQYF.

This clonotype occurred a few times. The chain recombines TRBV10-3 with TRBJ2-7, with D possibly being TRBD1 (6 bases). Germline assignment: CDR1 ENHRY and CDR2 SYGVKD. V lost 0 bases to trimming and J lost 3 bases, with 12 bases between them. The CDR3 sequence is 15 residues long. The CDR3 spells CAISESTGQYYEQYF. DNA for the CDR3: TGTGCCATCAGTGAGTCGACCGGACAGTACTACGAGCAGTACTTC.

This clonotype was seen repeatedly, ten times or more. The chain combines TRBV11-2 with TRBJ2-1; D gene uncertain. CDR1 and CDR2 from the germline V gene are SGHAT and FQNNGV. V was trimmed by 4 bases and J by 1 base, leaving 14 bases between them. The CDR3 loop spans 16 amino acids. The CDR3 loop reads CASSSLRVKSYNEQFF. As DNA, the CDR3 is TGTGCCAGCAGCTCCCTAAGGGTTAAGTCCTACAATGAGCAGTTCTTC.

This clonotype was observed many times. The J gene is TRBJ2-3, the V gene TRBV7-2; 8 positions agree with TRBD2. Germline V lookup: CDR1 SGHTA, CDR2 FQGNSA. The CDR3 runs 14 residues. With 4 bases clipped from V and 9 bases from J, the junction kept 9 bases outside the gene matches. This chain's CDR3 is CASSSPGLGDTQYF. In nucleotides, the CDR3 is TGTGCCAGCAGCTCCCCGGGACTAGGAGACACGCAGTATTTT.

This clonotype was recorded at least ten times. The genes are TRBV20-1 and TRBJ2-3; D gene unclear. This CDR3 region has 11 residues. The germline V gene has CDR1 DFQATT and CDR2 SNEGSKA (reference sequence). V dropped 6 bases and J dropped 6 bases, with 10 bases sitting between them. The CDR3 sequence: CSARLVDTQYF. The CDR3 DNA follows: TGCAGTGCACGACTCGTCGATACGCAGTATTTT.

The rearrangement links TRBV14 to TRBJ2-1; the D is unclear. CDR3 length: 16 residues. Trimming left V 1 base short and J 6 bases short, with 16 bases between. Germline V gene lookup returns CDR1 SGHDN and CDR2 FVKESK. CDR3 DNA: TGTGCCAGCAGCCAAGTTACGGCAGCCCCAGGCAATGAGCAGTTCTTC. Translated, it gives CASSQVTAAPGNEQFF. The full variable domain, rest sourced from reference TRBV14 and TRBJ2-1, is EAGVTQFPSHSVIEKGQTVTLRCDPISGHDNLYWYRRVMGKEIKFLLHFVKESKQDESGMPNNRFLAERTGGTYSTLKVQPAELEDSGVYFCASSQVTAAPGNEQFFGPGTRLTVL.

The chain recombines TRBV20-1 with TRBJ2-5; D might be TRBD2 (6 bases). CDR1 is DFQATT and CDR2 is SNEGSKA in the germline V gene (reference sequence). The CDR3 loop spans 13 amino acids. The V gene lost 6 bases and the J gene lost 6 bases, with 17 bases spanning the gap. The CDR3 coding sequence is TGCAGTGCCGCGAGGGTGGGGGGAAAGACCCAGTACTTC. Its protein product is CSAARVGGKTQYF.

This chain joins TRBV20-1 and TRBJ2-3; 10 nucleotides agree with TRBD2. This CDR3 region has 17 residues. After removal of 0 bases from V and 7 bases from J, the junction contained 13 bases not matched to a gene. CDR1 and CDR2 from the germline V gene are DFQATT and SNEGSKA (reference sequence). The CDR3 sequence is CSARDGYSGRPANTQYF. The DNA of the CDR3 is TGCAGTGCTAGAGATGGTTATAGCGGGAGGCCAGCTAATACGCAGTATTTT.

This clonotype was seen ten or more times. The chain recombines TRBV5-5 with TRBJ1-2, with a possible D match to TRBD1 (5 bases). The CDR3 is 14 residues long. CDR1 and CDR2 from the germline V gene are SGHKS and YYEKEE (reference sequence). Trimming stripped 0 bases from V and 4 bases from J, with 10 bases between. The DNA for the CDR3 is TGTGCCAGCAGCTTGGTAAGGGGACCCTATGGCTACACCTTC. It encodes CASSLVRGPYGYTF.

This clonotype appeared many times. The genes are TRBV5-1 and TRBJ2-3; the match to TRBD2 covers 7 bases. Germline V CDR1 and CDR2: SGHRS, YFSETQ. The trim removed 0 bases at V and 6 bases at J, leaving 10 bases unmatched. The CDR3 covers 16 residues. The DNA for the CDR3 is TGCGCCAGCAGCTTGGATCGGGGAGGGCCGGGGGATACGCAGTATTTT. This translates into CASSLDRGGPGDTQYF.

This clonotype has at least ten counts. The chain carries TRBV30 and TRBJ2-3, with 11 positions matching TRBD2. The V segment lost 0 bases and the J segment 2 bases; nucleotides outside the gene matches: 4. The CDR3 spans 16 residues. The V gene's germline CDR1 is GTSNPN and CDR2 SVGIG (reference sequence). In DNA, the CDR3 is TGTGCCTGGAGTGTACTAGCGGGAGATCCCACAGATACGCAGTATTTT. This sequence encodes CAWSVLAGDPTDTQYF.

This clonotype has a count of ten or more. The chain has TRBV5-1 and TRBJ2-3, with 7 bases matching TRBD2. V was clipped by 1 base and J by 0 bases; unmatched bases: 5. The germline V gene encodes CDR1 SGHRS and CDR2 YFSETQ. The CDR3 has 16 amino acids. For the CDR3, the DNA is TGCGCCAGCAGCTTGAGGGCGGGAGACAGCACAGATACGCAGTATTTT. As protein: CASSLRAGDSTDTQYF.

This clonotype came up many times. The rearrangement uses TRBV20-1 and TRBJ1-4; tentatively, D is TRBD1 (6 bases). CDR3 size: 13 residues. Germline-derived CDR1 and CDR2 are DFQATT and SNEGSKA (reference sequence). V lost 6 bases to trimming and J lost 3 bases, with 11 bases between them. This chain's CDR3 is CSARGGANEKLFF. CDR3 coding DNA: TGCAGTGCGAGGGGGGGGGCTAATGAAAAACTGTTTTTT.

The chain employs TRBV3-1 and TRBJ2-7, with D unclear. Trimming took 1 base from V and 5 from J, leaving 9 bases between them. CDR1 and CDR2 from the germline V gene are LGHDT and YNNKEL (reference sequence). The CDR3 contains 13 residues. This chain's CDR3 is CASSQVFRDEQYF. CDR3 sequence (DNA): TGTGCCAGCAGCCAAGTGTTCCGGGACGAGCAGTACTTC.